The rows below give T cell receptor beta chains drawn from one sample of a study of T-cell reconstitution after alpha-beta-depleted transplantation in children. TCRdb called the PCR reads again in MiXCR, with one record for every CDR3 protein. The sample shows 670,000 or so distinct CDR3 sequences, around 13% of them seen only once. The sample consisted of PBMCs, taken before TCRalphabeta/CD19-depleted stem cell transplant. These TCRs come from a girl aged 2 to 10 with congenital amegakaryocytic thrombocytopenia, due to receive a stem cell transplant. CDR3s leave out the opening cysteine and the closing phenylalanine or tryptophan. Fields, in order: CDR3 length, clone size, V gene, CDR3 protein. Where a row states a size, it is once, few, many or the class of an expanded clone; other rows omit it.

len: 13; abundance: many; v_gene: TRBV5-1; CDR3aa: ASSLEQGGLYGYT
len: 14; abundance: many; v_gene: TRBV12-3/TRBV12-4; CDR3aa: ASSRGLVGSYNEQF
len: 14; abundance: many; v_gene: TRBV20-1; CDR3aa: SARPPMGLAGFEQF
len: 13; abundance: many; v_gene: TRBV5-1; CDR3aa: ASSLDGGVQETQY
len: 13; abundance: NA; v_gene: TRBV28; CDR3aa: ASSLGRGGGYEQY
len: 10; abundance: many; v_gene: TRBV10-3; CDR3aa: AISTVTGELF
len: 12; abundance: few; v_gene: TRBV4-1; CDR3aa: ASKGTGAKNIQY
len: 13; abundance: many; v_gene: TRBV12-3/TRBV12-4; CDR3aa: ASSPHSGAGNTIY
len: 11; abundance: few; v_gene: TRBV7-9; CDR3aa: ASRGRDLYEQY
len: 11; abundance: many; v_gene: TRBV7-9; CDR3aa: ASAPGLDGEQF
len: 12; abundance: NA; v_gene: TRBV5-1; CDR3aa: ASSWGQGGQPQH
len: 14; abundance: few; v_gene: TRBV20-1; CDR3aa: SARDWGSGRADEQY
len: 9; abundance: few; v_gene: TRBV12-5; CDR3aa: ASGLVEGYT
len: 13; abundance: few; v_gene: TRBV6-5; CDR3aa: ASSYVPGASYEQY
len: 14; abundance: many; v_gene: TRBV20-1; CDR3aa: SARDNRGNHQETQY
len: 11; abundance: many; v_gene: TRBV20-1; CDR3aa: SGTSGRSYEQY
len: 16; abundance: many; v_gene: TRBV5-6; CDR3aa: ASSGGAGTGATYYEQY
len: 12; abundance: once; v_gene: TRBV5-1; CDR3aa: ASSGGGTNEKLF
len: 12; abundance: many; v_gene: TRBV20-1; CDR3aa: SASSRGIRETQY
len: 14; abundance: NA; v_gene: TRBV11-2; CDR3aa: ASSLGVGGHSYEQY
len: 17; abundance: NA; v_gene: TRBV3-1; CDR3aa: ASTQSEISGTYSYNEQF
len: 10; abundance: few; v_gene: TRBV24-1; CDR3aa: ATSDQNNEQF
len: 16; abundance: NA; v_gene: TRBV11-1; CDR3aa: ASSPPLSSGSSKNIQY
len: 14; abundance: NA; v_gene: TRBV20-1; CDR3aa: SADLAGGPGQETQY
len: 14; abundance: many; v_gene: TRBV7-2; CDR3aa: ASSLTRGHSTGELF
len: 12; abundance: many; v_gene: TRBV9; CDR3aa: ASSSDRARETQY
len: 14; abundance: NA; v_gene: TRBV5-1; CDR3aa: ASGPVPGSNTGELF
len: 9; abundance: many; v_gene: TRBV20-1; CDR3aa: SARGATEAF
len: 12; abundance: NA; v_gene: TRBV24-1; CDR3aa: ATSAIGGADTQY
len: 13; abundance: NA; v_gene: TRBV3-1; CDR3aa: ATSQEYRGTREQF
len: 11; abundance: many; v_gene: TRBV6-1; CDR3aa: ASRSLGADTQY
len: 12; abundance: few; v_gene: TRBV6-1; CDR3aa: ASGIAGVYNEQF
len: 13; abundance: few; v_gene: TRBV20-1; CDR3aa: SARFAGTAYNEQF
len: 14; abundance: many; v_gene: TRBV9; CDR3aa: ASSVEANSLQETQY
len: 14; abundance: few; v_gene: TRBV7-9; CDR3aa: ASSLQGLAGMNEQF
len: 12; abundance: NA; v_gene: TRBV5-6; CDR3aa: ASSAGGPFGEQF
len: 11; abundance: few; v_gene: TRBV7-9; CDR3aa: ASKLRPEETQY
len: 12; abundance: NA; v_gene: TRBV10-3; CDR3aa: AISDLAATYEQY
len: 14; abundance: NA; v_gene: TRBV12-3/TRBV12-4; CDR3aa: ASSDRDTLIQETQY
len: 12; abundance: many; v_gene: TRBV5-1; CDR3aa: ASSWEDLGSEQY
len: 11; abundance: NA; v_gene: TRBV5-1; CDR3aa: ASSPGPDSTQY
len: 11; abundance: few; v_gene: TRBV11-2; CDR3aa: ASSLDPGTGQY
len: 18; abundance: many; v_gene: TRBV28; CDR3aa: ASSSLQGTYLKGSYNEQF
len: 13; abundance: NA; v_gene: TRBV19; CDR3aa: ASSRQGLVNNEQF
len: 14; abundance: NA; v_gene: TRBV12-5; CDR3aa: ASGLVGRQGRNIQY
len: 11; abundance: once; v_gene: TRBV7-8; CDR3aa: ASSQNRVETQY
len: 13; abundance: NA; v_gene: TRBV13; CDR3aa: ASSRTGTGYYEQY
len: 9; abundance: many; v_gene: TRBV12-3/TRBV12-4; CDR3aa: ASSFLTDYT
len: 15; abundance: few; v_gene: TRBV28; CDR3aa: ASSLTSGRTGTDTQY
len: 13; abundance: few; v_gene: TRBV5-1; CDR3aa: ASSLTGQGSGELF
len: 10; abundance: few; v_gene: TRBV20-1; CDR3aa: SARADTYEQY
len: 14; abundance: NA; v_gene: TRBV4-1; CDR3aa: ASSQDQLAGVETQY
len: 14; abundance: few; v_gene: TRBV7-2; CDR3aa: ASSLGGQGRANEQF
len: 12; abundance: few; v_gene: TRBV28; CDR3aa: AISDRGWPYEQY
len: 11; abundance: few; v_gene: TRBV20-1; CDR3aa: SASGTSSYEQY
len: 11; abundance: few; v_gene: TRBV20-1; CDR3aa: SVQRPNTGELF
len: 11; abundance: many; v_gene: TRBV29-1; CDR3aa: SVVRVAYNEQF
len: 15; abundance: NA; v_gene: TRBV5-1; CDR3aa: ARPPNSQGLLTYEQY
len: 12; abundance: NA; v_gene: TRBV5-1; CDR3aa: ASSLSGFNQPQH
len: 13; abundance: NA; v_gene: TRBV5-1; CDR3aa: ASSSSRSQGAEAF